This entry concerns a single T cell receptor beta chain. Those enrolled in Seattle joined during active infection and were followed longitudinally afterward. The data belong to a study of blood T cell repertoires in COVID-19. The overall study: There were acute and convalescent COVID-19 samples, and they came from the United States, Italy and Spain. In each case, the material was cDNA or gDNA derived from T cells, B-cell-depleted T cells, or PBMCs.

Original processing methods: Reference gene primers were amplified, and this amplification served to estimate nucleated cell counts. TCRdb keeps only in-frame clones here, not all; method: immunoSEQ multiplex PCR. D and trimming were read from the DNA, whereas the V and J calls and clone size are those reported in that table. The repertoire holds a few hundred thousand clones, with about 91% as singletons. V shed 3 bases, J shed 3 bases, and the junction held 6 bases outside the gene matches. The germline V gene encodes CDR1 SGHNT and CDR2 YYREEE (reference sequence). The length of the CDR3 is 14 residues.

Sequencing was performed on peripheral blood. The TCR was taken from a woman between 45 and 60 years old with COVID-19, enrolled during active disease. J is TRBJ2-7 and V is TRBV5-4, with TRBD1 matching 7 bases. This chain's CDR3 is CASSSPGQNYEQYF. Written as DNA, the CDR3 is TGTGCCAGCAGCTCCCCGGGACAGAACTACGAGCAGTACTTC.